The 9 T cell receptor beta chains presented below share a single source sample, sequenced in a study of tissue T cells after allogeneic stem cell transplantation. Time point indicated: mouse harvest day 7 after allogeneic transplant. Mouse grafts combined 10^7 T-cell-depleted bone marrow cells with 10^6 splenic CD5+ T cells. Profiled with immunoSEQ multiplex PCR; TCRdb holds only in-frame clones, not every one. Among under 6,000 clones listed, over 40% were seen once. Sequences were obtained from skin. These receptors all come from a female BALB/c mouse given C57BL/6 T cells with graft-versus-host disease after an allogeneic hematopoietic cell transplant.

By its share, this clone is medium-sized. Gene names refer to mouse genes. Coverage ceases 1 residue before the CDR3 finishes, and the germline J gene fills in the end. The chain couples TRBV26 to TRBJ2-2; 9 bases align to TRBD1. CDR3 length: 15 residues. CDR1 KGHPV and CDR2 FQNQEV come from the germline V gene (reference sequence). V lost 4 bases, J lost 5 bases, and 5 bases stayed unmatched. CDR3 sequence: CASSRGQGGTGQLYF. The sequenced part of the CDR3 DNA is TGTGCCAGCAGTCGGGGACAGGGAGGGACCGGGCAGCTCTAC.

Points on this clone: Gene names follow the mouse nomenclature. The CDR3 end is not reached by the read, which stops 1 residue before it; the germline J gene fills it in. V is TRBV26 and J is TRBJ2-3, with a possible D match to TRBD1 (6 bases). Trimming shortened V by 4 bases and J by 0 bases, and 11 bases separated the two germline ends. Germline loops: CDR1 KGHPV, CDR2 FQNQEV (reference sequence). The CDR3 contains 15 residues. CDR3 in amino acids: CASSRGTTSAETLYF. CDR3 bases read: TGTGCCAGCAGTCGCGGGACAACTAGTGCAGAAACGCTGTAT.

On this clone itself: Gene labels here are mouse ones. The read ends 1 residue shy of where the CDR3 ends; the end is completed using the germline J gene. The chain has TRBV24 and TRBJ2-4; 11 nucleotides agree with TRBD2. V dropped 0 bases and J dropped 1; count of bases not matched to a gene: 6. Per the germline V gene, CDR1 is KGHTA and CDR2 is FRNEEI. The CDR3 extends over 18 amino acids. The CDR3 loop reads CASSLYKDWGVCQNTLYF. Partial CDR3 DNA: TGTGCCAGCAGTCTGTATAAGGACTGGGGGGTCTGTCAAAACACCTTGTAC.

By its share, this clone is large. Here the gene names and germline are mouse. The read stops 1 residue short of the end of the CDR3; the missing end is completed from the germline J gene. This chain uses TRBV1 with TRBJ2-7; 9 bases are a match to TRBD1. The CDR3 consists of 14 residues. Germline V gives CDR1 NSQYPW, CDR2 LRSPGD (reference sequence). Trimming cost V 1 base and J 5 bases; bases outside gene matches: 3. The CDR3 loop is CTCSAGGQGHEQYF. The covered CDR3 bases are TGCACCTGCAGTGCAGGGGGACAGGGCCATGAACAGTAC. Complete variable domain (other parts from reference TRBV1 and TRBJ2-7): VTLLEQNPRWRLVPRGQAVNLRCILKNSQYPWMSWYQQDLQKQLQWLFTLRSPGDKEVKSLPGADYLATRVTDTELRLQVANMSQGRTLYCTCSAGGQGHEQYFGPGTRLTVL.

This clone was recorded a few times. Germline and genes here are mouse. The read finishes 1 residue shy of the CDR3 end, and the germline J gene is used to complete it. V and J are TRBV13-3 and TRBJ2-5; TRBD1 is a possible D gene (5 bases). V was cut by 5 bases and J by 6 bases, with 13 bases left in between. Per germline, CDR1 NNHDY and CDR2 SYVADS. The CDR3 sequence is 13 residues long. CDR3 region: CASSPRVEDTQYF. Partial CDR3 DNA: TGTGCCAGCAGCCCCAGGGTCGAGGACACCCAGTAC.

This clone turned up a few times. Gene names refer to mouse genes. The read halts 1 residue ahead of the CDR3 end, with the missing end drawn from the germline J gene. The chain recombines TRBV3 with TRBJ1-3, with D uncertain. Per germline, CDR1 SNHLY and CDR2 FYNGKV (reference sequence). The CDR3 has 13 amino acids. V was pared by 6 bases and J by 2 bases, with 8 bases between. The part of the CDR3 DNA that was read is TGTGCCAGCAGACAGAGGACTGGAAATACGCTCTAT. Amino acids: CASRQRTGNTLY. The entire CDR3 is CASRQRTGNTLYF.

This clone was picked up a small number of times. Gene names are mouse gene names. The CDR3 extends 1 residue past the end of the read, so its final part is completed from the germline J gene. The rearrangement uses TRBV26 and TRBJ2-2, with 8 nucleotides matching TRBD1. The V gene end was trimmed by 2 bases and the J gene end by 4 bases; junction bases not matched to a gene: 3. Looked up from germline, CDR1 is KGHPV and CDR2 is FQNQEV (reference sequence). The CDR3 is 15 residues long. CDR3: CASSLRQGATGQLYF. CDR3 bases read: TGTGCCAGCAGTCTGAGGCAGGGGGCCACCGGGCAGCTCTAC.

With regard to this clone: Mouse germline and gene names are used. The read terminates 1 residue before the CDR3 end, so the remaining end is supplied by the germline J gene. The chain couples TRBV16 to TRBJ2-4; D gene uncertain. V lost 5 bases and J 0 bases, leaving 3 bases between the germline ends. In germline, CDR1 is SGHSA, CDR2 FRNQAP. The CDR3 sequence is 12 residues long. The CDR3: CASSHSQNTLYF. Partial CDR3 DNA: TGTGCAAGCAGCCATAGTCAAAACACCTTGTAC. Full variable domain (outside the CDR3, taken from reference TRBV16 and TRBJ2-4): NAGVIQTPRHKVTGKGQEATLWCEPISGHSAVFWYRQTIVQGLEFLTYFRNQAPIDDSGMPKERFSAQMPNQSHSTLKIQSTQPQDSAVYLCASSHSQNTLYFGAGTRLSVL.

Note on this clone: Gene names follow the mouse nomenclature. Coverage ceases 1 residue before the CDR3 finishes, and the germline J gene fills in the end. The chain joins TRBV3 to TRBJ2-4; no reliable D call. V lost 3 bases, J lost 1 base, and 2 bases lay in between. Germline-derived CDR1 and CDR2 are SNHLY and FYNGKV (reference sequence). This CDR3 is 12 amino acids long. The CDR3 sequence: CASSLGQNTLYF. Partial CDR3 DNA: TGTGCCAGCAGCTTGGGTCAAAACACCTTGTAC.